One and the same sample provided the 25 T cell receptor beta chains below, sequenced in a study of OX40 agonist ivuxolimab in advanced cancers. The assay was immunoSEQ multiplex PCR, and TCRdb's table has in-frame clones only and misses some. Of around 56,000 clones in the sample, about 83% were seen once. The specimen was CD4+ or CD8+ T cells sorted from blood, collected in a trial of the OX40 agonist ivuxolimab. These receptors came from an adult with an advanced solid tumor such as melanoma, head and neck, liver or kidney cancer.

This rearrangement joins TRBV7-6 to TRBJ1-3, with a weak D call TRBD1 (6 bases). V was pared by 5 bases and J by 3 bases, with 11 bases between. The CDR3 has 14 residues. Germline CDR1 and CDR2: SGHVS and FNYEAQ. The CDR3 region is CASSRTVGGNTIYF. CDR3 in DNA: TGTGCCAGCAGCCGGACAGTGGGTGGAAACACCATATATTTT.

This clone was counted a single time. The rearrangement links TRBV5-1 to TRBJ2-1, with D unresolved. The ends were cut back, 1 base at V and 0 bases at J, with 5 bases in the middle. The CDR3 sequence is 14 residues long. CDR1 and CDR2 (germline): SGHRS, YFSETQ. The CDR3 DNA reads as TGCGCCAGCAGCTTGACGGTCTCCTACAATGAGCAGTTCTTC. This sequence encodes CASSLTVSYNEQFF. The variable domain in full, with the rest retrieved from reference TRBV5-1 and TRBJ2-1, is KAGVTQTPRYLIKTRGQQVTLSCSPISGHRSVSWYQQTPGQGLQFLFEYFSETQRNKGNFPGRFSGRQFSNSRSEMNVSTLELGDSALYLCASSLTVSYNEQFFGPGTRLTVL.

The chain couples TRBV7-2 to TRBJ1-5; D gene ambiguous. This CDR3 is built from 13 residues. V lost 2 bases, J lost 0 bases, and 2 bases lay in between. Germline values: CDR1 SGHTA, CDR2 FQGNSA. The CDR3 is CASSLNSNQPQHF. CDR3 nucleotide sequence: TGTGCCAGCAGCTTAAATAGCAATCAGCCCCAGCATTTT.

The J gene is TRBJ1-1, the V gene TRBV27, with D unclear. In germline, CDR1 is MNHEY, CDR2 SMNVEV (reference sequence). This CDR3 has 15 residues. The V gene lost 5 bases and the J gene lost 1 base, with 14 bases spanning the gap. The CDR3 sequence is CASSGPSSKNTEAFF. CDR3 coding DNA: TGTGCCAGCAGTGGTCCCTCAAGTAAGAACACTGAAGCTTTCTTT.

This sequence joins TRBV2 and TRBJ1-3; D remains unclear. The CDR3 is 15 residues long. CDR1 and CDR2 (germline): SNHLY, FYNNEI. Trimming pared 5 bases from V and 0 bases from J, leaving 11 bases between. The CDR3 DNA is TGTGCCAGCAGTAAGGGTTCCTTCTCTGGAAACACCATATATTTT. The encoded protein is CASSKGSFSGNTIYF.

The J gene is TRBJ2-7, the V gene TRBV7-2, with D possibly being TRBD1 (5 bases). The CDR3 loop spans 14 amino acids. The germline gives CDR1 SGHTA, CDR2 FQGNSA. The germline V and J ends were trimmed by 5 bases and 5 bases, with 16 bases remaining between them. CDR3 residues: CASSARQGRDEQYF. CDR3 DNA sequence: TGTGCCAGCAGCGCCAGGCAGGGTAGGGACGAGCAGTACTTC.

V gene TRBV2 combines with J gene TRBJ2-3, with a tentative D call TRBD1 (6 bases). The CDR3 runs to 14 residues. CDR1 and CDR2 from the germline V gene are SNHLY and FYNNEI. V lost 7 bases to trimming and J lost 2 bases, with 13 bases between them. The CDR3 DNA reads TGTGCCAGCAACGAGGACAGCCCCACAGATACGCAGTATTTT. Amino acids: CASNEDSPTDTQYF.

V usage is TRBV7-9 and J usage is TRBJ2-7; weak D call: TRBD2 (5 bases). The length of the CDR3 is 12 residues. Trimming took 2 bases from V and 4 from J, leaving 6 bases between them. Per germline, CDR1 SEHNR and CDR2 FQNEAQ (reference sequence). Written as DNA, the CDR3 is TGTGCCAGCAGCTTACGGGGTTACGAGCAGTACTTC. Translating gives CASSLRGYEQYF.

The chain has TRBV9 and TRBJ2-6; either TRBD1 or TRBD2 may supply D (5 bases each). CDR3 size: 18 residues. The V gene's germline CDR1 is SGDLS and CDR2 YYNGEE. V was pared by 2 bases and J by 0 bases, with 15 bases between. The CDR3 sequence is CASSVVTGRLSGANVLTF. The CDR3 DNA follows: TGTGCCAGCAGCGTCGTGACGGGACGCCTCTCTGGGGCCAACGTCCTGACTTTC.

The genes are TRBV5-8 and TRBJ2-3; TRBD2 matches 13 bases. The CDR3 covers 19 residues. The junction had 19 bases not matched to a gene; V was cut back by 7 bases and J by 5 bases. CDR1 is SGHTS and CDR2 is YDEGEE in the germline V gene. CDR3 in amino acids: CASPREPGLAGRTRDTQYF. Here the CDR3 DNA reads TGTGCCAGCCCCAGGGAACCGGGACTAGCGGGAAGAACACGAGATACGCAGTATTTT.

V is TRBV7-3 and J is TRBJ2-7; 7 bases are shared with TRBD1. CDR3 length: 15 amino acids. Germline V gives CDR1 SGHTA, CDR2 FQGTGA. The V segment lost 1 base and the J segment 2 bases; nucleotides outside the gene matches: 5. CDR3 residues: CASSLNGGQPYEQYF. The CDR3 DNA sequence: TGTGCCAGCAGCTTAAATGGGGGACAGCCCTACGAGCAGTACTTC.

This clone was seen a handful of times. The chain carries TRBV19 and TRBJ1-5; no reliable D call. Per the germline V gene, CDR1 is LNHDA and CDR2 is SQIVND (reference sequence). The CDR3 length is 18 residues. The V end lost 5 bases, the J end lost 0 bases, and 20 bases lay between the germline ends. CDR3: CASSPAWDWEHSNQPQHF. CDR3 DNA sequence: TGTGCCAGTAGTCCTGCCTGGGATTGGGAGCATAGCAATCAGCCCCAGCATTTT.

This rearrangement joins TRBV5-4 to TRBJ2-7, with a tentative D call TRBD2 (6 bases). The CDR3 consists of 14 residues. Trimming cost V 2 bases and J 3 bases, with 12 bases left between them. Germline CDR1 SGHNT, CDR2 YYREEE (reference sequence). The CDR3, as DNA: TGTGCCAGCAGCTTCGGGCTAGCGAACTACGAGCAGTACTTC. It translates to CASSFGLANYEQYF.

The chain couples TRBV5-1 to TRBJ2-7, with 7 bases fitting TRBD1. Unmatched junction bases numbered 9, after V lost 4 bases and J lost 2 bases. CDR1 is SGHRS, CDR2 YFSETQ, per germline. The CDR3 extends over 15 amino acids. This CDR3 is CASSPRQGTTYEQYF. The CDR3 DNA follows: TGCGCCAGCAGCCCCAGACAGGGCACTACCTACGAGCAGTACTTC.

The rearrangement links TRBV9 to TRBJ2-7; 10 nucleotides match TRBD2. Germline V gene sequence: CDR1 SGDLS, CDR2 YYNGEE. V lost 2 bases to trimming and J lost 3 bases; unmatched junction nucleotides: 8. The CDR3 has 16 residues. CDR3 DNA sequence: TGTGCCAGCAGCGTCGTTGCTAGCGGGGGCCTCTACGAGCAGTACTTC. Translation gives CASSVVASGGLYEQYF.

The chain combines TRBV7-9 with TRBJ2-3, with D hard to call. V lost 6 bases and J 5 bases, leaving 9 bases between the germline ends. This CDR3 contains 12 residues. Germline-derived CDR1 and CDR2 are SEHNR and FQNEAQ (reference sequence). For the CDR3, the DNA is TGTGCCAGCAGAAACCAAGTAGATACGCAGTATTTT. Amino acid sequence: CASRNQVDTQYF.

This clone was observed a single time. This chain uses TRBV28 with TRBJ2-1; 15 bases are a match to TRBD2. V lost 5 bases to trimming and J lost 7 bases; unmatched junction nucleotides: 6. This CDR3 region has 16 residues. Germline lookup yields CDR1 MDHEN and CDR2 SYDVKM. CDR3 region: CASSPPGLAGGNEQFF. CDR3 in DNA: TGTGCCAGCAGTCCACCAGGACTAGCGGGGGGGAATGAGCAGTTCTTC. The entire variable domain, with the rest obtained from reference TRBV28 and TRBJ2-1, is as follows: DVKVTQSSRYLVKRTGEKVFLECVQDMDHENMFWYRQDPGLGLRLIYFSYDVKMKEKGDIPEGYSVSREKKERFSLILESASTNQTSMYLCASSPPGLAGGNEQFFGPGTRLTVL.

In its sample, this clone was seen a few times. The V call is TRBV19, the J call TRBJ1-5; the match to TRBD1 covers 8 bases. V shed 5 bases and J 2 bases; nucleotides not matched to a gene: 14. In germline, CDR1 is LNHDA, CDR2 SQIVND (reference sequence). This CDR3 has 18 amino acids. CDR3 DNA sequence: TGTGCCAGTAGTCAGATTTCACAGGGGGACTTGGGCAATCAGCCCCAGCATTTT. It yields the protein CASSQISQGDLGNQPQHF. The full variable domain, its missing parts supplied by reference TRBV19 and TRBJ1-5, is DGGITQSPKYLFRKEGQNVTLSCEQNLNHDAMYWYRQDPGQGLRLIYYSQIVNDFQKGDIAEGYSVSREKKESFPLTVTSAQKNPTAFYLCASSQISQGDLGNQPQHFGDGTRLSIL.

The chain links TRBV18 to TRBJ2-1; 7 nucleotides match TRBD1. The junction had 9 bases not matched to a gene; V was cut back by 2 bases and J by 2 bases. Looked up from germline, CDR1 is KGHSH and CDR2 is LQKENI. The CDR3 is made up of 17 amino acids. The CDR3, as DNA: TGTGCCAGCTCACCAACGATGGACGGACAGGCCTACAATGAGCAGTTCTTC. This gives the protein CASSPTMDGQAYNEQFF. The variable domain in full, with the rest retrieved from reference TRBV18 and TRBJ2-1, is NAGVMQNPRHLVRRRGQEARLRCSPMKGHSHVYWYRQLPEEGLKFMVYLQKENIIDESGMPKERFSAEFPKEGPSILRIQQVVRGDSAAYFCASSPTMDGQAYNEQFFGPGTRLTVL.

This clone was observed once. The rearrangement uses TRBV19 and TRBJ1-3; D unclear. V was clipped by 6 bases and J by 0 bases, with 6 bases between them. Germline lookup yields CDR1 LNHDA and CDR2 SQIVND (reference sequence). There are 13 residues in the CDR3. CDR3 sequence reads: CASRTNSGNTIYF. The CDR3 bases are TGTGCCAGTAGGACTAACTCTGGAAACACCATATATTTT.

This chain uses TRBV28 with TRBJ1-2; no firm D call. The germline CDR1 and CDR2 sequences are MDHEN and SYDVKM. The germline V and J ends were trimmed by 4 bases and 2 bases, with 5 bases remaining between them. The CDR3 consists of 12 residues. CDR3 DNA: TGTGCCAGCAGTTCTCCAAACTATGGCTACACCTTC. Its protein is CASSSPNYGYTF.

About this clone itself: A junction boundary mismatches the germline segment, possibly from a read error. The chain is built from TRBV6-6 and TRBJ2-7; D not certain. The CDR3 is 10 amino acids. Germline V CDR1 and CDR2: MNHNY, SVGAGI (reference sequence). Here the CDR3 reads CASSYSVFLF. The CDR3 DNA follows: TGTGCCAGCAGTTACTCAGTCTTCTTGTTC.

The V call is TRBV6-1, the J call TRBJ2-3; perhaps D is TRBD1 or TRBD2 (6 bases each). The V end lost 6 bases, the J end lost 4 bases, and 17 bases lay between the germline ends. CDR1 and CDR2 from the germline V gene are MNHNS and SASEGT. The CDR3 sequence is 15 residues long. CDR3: CASRTAGHYADTQYF. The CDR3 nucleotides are TGTGCCAGCAGGACGGCGGGACACTACGCAGATACGCAGTATTTT.

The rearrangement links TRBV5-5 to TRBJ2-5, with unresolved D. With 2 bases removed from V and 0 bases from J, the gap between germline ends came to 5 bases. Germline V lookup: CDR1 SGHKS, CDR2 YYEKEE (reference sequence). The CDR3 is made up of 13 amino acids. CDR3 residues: CASSFTDQETQYF. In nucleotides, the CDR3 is TGTGCCAGCAGCTTTACAGACCAAGAGACCCAGTACTTC.

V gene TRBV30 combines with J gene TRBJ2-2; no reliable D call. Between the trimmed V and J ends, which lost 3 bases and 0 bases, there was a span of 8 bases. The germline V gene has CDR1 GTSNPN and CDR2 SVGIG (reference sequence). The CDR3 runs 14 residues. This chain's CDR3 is CAWSNQPNTGELFF. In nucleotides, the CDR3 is TGTGCCTGGAGCAACCAGCCGAACACCGGGGAGCTGTTTTTT. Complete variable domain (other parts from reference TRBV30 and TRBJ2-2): SQTIHQWPATLVQPVGSPLSLECTVEGTSNPNLYWYRQAAGRGLQLLFYSVGIGQISSEVPQNLSASRPQDRQFILSSKKLLLSDSGFYLCAWSNQPNTGELFFGEGSRLTVL.